The rows below give T cell receptor beta chains drawn from one sample of a study of shared clonotypes between healthy human individuals. The table came from immunoSEQ multiplex PCR; TCRdb's copy has only in-frame clones and leaves some out. The top ten clones hold 0.9% to 1.3% of a sample with some 2.1 million clones, approximately 94% of them seen once. Sequenced sample: naive CD8+ T cells sorted from blood. All receptors derive from a young man in good health. Both conserved end residues are part of each CDR3. A D gene is named only where the DNA matches it firmly. Size tells how often a clone was seen (once, few, many) or the class of an expanded clone, and some rows leave it out.

NA,14,NA,TRBV19,TRBJ1-2,CASSTNRVRDGYTF,TGTGCCAGTAGTACCAACAGGGTTCGGGATGGCTACACCTTC
NA,14,NA,TRBV7-2,TRBJ2-7,CASSLFHGPYEQYF,TGTGCCAGCAGCTTATTCCACGGCCCCTACGAGCAGTACTTC
NA,14,NA,TRBV6-5,TRBJ2-2,CASSLSTNTGELFF,TGTGCCAGCAGTTTGTCAACGAACACCGGGGAGCTGTTTTTT
NA,16,NA,TRBV10-3,TRBJ1-5,CAISGEMGGGNQPQHF,TGTGCCATCAGTGGGGAAATGGGGGGCGGCAATCAGCCCCAGCATTTT
NA,13,NA,TRBV28,TRBJ2-5,CASSLRGDETQYF,TGTGCCAGCAGTTTGAGGGGGGATGAGACCCAGTACTTC
TRBD1,13,NA,TRBV28,TRBJ1-2,CASRAGQNYGYTF,TGTGCCAGCAGGGCGGGACAGAACTATGGCTACACCTTC
NA,13,NA,TRBV18,TRBJ2-7,CASFDGDSYEQYF,TGTGCCAGCTTCGATGGTGATTCCTACGAGCAGTACTTC
TRBD2,15,NA,TRBV7-8,TRBJ2-7,CASTKGTSGGAQQYF,TGTGCCAGCACTAAAGGGACTAGCGGGGGGGCGCAGCAGTACTTC
NA,11,NA,TRBV29-1,TRBJ1-1,CSVDLGVEAFF,TGCAGCGTGGATCTCGGGGTTGAAGCTTTCTTT
TRBD2,15,NA,TRBV4-1,TRBJ2-1,CASRPGLAGAIEQFF,TGCGCCAGCAGACCGGGACTAGCGGGAGCAATCGAGCAGTTCTTC
TRBD2,15,NA,TRBV7-9,TRBJ2-1,CASSLTSGRDNEQFF,TGTGCCAGCAGCCTAACTAGCGGGAGGGACAATGAGCAGTTCTTC
TRBD2,14,NA,TRBV19,TRBJ2-7,CASSIGAGGTEQYF,TGTGCCAGTAGTATAGGTGCGGGAGGAACCGAGCAGTACTTC
NA,15,NA,TRBV27,TRBJ2-5,CASSSWGGAQETQYF,TGTGCCAGCAGTTCGTGGGGGGGGGCACAAGAGACCCAGTACTTC
TRBD1,15,NA,TRBV2,TRBJ2-5,CASSSGQGLQETQYF,TGTGCCAGCAGTTCGGGACAGGGCCTCCAAGAGACCCAGTACTTC
TRBD1,17,NA,TRBV6-1,TRBJ1-6,CASSEALRGQLNSPLHF,TGTGCCAGCAGTGAAGCGCTAAGGGGACAGCTTAATTCACCCCTCCACTTT
TRBD2,16,NA,TRBV4-3,TRBJ2-3,CASSQILAGSTDTQYF,TGCGCCAGCAGCCAAATACTAGCGGGTAGCACAGATACGCAGTATTTT
TRBD2,16,NA,TRBV4-1,TRBJ2-7,CASSQHTSGGAVEQYF,TGCGCCAGCAGCCAACACACTAGCGGGGGGGCGGTCGAGCAGTACTTC
NA,19,NA,TRBV11-2,TRBJ2-3,CASSLLGHNPLGPTDTQYF,TGTGCCAGCAGCTTACTGGGGCACAATCCTCTGGGGCCCACAGATACGCAGTATTTT
TRBD2,16,NA,TRBV27,TRBJ2-5,CASSRREFAGVETQYF,TGTGCCAGCAGTCGTAGGGAATTTGCGGGGGTAGAGACCCAGTACTTC
TRBD2,15,NA,TRBV10-3,TRBJ2-1,CAISVGLEGVNEQFF,TGTGCCATCAGTGTGGGACTAGAAGGCGTCAATGAGCAGTTCTTC
NA,14,NA,TRBV11-2,TRBJ2-5,CASSLDPGIETQYF,TGTGCCAGCAGCTTAGATCCGGGGATAGAGACCCAGTACTTC
TRBD2,17,NA,TRBV5-1,TRBJ2-1,CASSLVSRDYLYNEQFF,TGCGCCAGCAGCTTGGTCTCCCGGGACTATCTATACAATGAGCAGTTCTTC
TRBD2,16,NA,TRBV6-6,TRBJ2-3,CASSYSELAGTDTQYF,TGTGCCAGCAGTTACTCGGAGCTAGCGGGCACAGATACGCAGTATTTT
NA,16,NA,TRBV7-2,TRBJ2-5,CAGSLDPRGRAETQYF,TGTGCCGGCAGCTTAGACCCCCGGGGGCGGGCAGAGACCCAGTACTTC
TRBD1,12,NA,TRBV7-9,TRBJ2-7,CASLGQTYEQYF,TGTGCCAGCCTGGGACAGACCTACGAGCAGTACTTC
NA,14,NA,TRBV5-4,TRBJ2-7,CASSSSSSSYEQYF,TGTGCCAGCAGCTCGAGCAGTAGCTCCTACGAGCAGTACTTC
NA,13,NA,TRBV7-2,TRBJ2-5,CASSLEEEGTQYF,TGTGCCAGCAGCTTAGAGGAAGAAGGGACCCAGTACTTC
NA,15,NA,TRBV9,TRBJ1-5,CASGEGATLNQPQHF,TGTGCCAGCGGGGAGGGTGCCACCCTCAATCAGCCCCAGCATTTT
NA,12,NA,TRBV5-6,TRBJ2-7,CASSYSLVEQYF,TGTGCCAGCAGCTACTCATTGGTCGAGCAGTACTTC
NA,16,NA,TRBV4-1,TRBJ2-7,CASSQSPGTALFEQYF,TGCGCCAGCAGCCAAAGCCCCGGGACGGCTCTCTTCGAGCAGTACTTC
NA,15,NA,TRBV6-6,TRBJ1-2,CASSYSMSPGPADTF,TGTGCCAGCAGTTACTCGATGTCCCCTGGGCCCGCAGACACCTTC
TRBD1,15,NA,TRBV13,TRBJ1-1,CASSPQGEGLTEAFF,TGTGCCAGCAGCCCCCAGGGGGAAGGTTTGACTGAAGCTTTCTTT
TRBD1,13,NA,TRBV6-5,TRBJ1-2,CASRGGQGDGYTF,TGTGCCAGCAGAGGAGGACAGGGAGATGGCTACACCTTC
TRBD2,16,NA,TRBV6-5,TRBJ2-1,CASSYAGTSVYNEQFF,TGTGCCAGCAGTTACGCCGGGACTAGCGTATACAATGAGCAGTTCTTC
TRBD2,16,once,TRBV5-1,TRBJ2-1,CASSLDLELADNEQFF,TGCGCCAGCAGCTTGGATTTGGAACTAGCGGACAATGAGCAGTTCTTC
NA,17,NA,TRBV5-6,TRBJ2-1,CASSLVGAESSYNEQFF,TGTGCCAGCAGCTTGGTAGGCGCGGAAAGCTCCTACAATGAGCAGTTCTTC
NA,13,NA,TRBV27,TRBJ1-1,CASSSPRGSRAFF,TGTGCCAGCAGTTCCCCCCGGGGGAGTAGAGCTTTCTTT
TRBD2,17,NA,TRBV11-2,TRBJ2-7,CASSLDLLSSGTYEQYF,TGTGCCAGCAGCTTAGATTTGTTATCTAGCGGGACCTACGAGCAGTACTTC
NA,14,NA,TRBV9,TRBJ1-3,CASSVATEGNTIYF,TGTGCCAGCAGCGTAGCTACTGAGGGAAACACCATATATTTT
NA,14,few,TRBV12-5,TRBJ1-2,CASGLFPGLGGYTF,TGTGCTAGTGGCTTGTTCCCGGGACTAGGTGGCTACACCTTC
NA,12,NA,TRBV9,TRBJ1-2,CASSPPGEGYTF,TGTGCCAGCAGCCCCCCAGGGGAAGGCTACACCTTC
NA,15,NA,TRBV11-3,TRBJ2-4,CASSLSTEAKNIQYF,TGTGCCAGCAGCTTATCGACAGAAGCCAAAAACATTCAGTACTTC
TRBD1,17,once,TRBV7-7,TRBJ2-2,CASSPGAWTGRTGELFF,TGTGCTAGCAGCCCCGGGGCCTGGACAGGGCGTACCGGGGAGCTGTTTTTT
TRBD2,15,NA,TRBV10-2,TRBJ2-5,CASSGLAGEAETQYF,TGCGCCAGCAGCGGCCTAGCGGGAGAGGCCGAGACCCAGTACTTC
NA,14,NA,TRBV6-6,TRBJ1-2,CASSYSEGSYGYTF,TGTGCCAGCAGTTACTCGGAGGGATCGTATGGCTACACCTTC
NA,10,NA,TRBV9,TRBJ2-3,CASSRDTQYF,TGTGCCAGCAGCCGAGATACGCAGTATTTT
NA,11,once,TRBV29-1,TRBJ1-2,CSVQSGDGYTF,TGCAGCGTTCAATCCGGAGATGGCTACACCTTC
NA,11,NA,TRBV2,TRBJ2-2,CASTGTGELFF,TGTGCCAGCACGGGGACCGGGGAGCTGTTTTTT
TRBD1,14,NA,TRBV5-4,TRBJ1-1,CASTPDRGHTEAFF,TGTGCCAGCACCCCGGACAGGGGGCATACTGAAGCTTTCTTT
TRBD2,16,NA,TRBV7-9,TRBJ2-3,CASSPFSSGVIDTQYF,TGTGCCAGCAGCCCCTTCTCTAGCGGGGTTATAGATACGCAGTATTTT
NA,16,NA,TRBV6-1,TRBJ2-7,CASSEAPRWGHNEQYF,TGTGCCAGCAGTGAAGCCCCACGGTGGGGGCACAACGAGCAGTACTTC
NA,12,NA,TRBV2,TRBJ2-3,CASSEWTDTQYF,TGTGCCAGCAGTGAGTGGACAGATACGCAGTATTTT
NA,13,NA,TRBV4-1,TRBJ2-3,CASSPSRSDTQYF,TGCGCCAGCAGCCCCTCGAGGTCAGATACGCAGTATTTT
NA,13,NA,TRBV29-1,TRBJ1-1,CSVERGLNTEAFF,TGCAGCGTTGAACGGGGTCTCAACACTGAAGCTTTCTTT
NA,14,NA,TRBV30,TRBJ1-2,CAWSVGSEGPGYTF,TGTGCCTGGAGTGTAGGGTCCGAGGGGCCTGGCTACACCTTC
NA,15,once,TRBV5-5,TRBJ1-1,CASSLGMEGGTEAFF,TGTGCCAGCAGCTTGGGAATGGAGGGGGGAACTGAAGCTTTCTTT
NA,17,NA,TRBV7-6,TRBJ2-1,CASSLLFGQSSYNEQFF,TGTGCCAGCAGCTTACTCTTTGGCCAGAGCTCCTACAATGAGCAGTTCTTC
TRBD1,15,NA,TRBV7-2,TRBJ2-7,CASSLAGGSTYEQYF,TGTGCCAGCAGCTTGGCAGGGGGCTCAACCTACGAGCAGTACTTC
TRBD2,15,NA,TRBV4-1,TRBJ2-1,CASSSGTSGYNEQFF,TGCGCCAGCAGCTCCGGGACTAGCGGCTACAATGAGCAGTTCTTC